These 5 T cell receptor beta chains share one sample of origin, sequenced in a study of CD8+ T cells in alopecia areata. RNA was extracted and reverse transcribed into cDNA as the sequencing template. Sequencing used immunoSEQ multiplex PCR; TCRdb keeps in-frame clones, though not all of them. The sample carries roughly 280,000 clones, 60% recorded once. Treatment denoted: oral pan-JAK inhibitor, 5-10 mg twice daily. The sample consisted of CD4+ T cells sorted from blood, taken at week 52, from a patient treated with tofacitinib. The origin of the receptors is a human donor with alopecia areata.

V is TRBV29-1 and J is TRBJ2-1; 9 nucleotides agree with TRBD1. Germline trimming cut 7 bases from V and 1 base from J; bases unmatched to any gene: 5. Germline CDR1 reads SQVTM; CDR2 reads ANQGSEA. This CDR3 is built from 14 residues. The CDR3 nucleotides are TGCAGCGCAAAAGACAGGGGGTCCTACAATGAGCAGTTCTTC. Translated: CSAKDRGSYNEQFF.

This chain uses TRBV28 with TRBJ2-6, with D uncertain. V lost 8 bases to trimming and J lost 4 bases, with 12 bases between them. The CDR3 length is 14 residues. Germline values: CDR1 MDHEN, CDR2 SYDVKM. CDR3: CASGVVAGANVLTF. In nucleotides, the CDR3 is TGTGCCAGCGGGGTCGTGGCGGGGGCCAACGTCCTGACTTTC.

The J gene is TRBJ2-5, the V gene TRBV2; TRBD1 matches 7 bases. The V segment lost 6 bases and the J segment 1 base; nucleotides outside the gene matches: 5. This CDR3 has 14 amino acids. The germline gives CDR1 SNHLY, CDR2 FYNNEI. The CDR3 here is CASSLTGTQETQYF. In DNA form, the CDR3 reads TGTGCCAGCAGCCTGACAGGGACCCAAGAGACCCAGTACTTC.

This chain's CDR3 is CASSPTGGTDTQYF. The CDR3 coding sequence is TGCGCCAGCAGCCCGACAGGAGGCACAGATACGCAGTATTTT. V and J are TRBV4-3 and TRBJ2-3, with D possibly being TRBD1 (6 bases). The CDR3 spans 14 residues. Germline lookup yields CDR1 LGHNA and CDR2 YSLEER. The germline V and J ends were trimmed by 4 bases and 1 base, with 9 bases remaining between them.

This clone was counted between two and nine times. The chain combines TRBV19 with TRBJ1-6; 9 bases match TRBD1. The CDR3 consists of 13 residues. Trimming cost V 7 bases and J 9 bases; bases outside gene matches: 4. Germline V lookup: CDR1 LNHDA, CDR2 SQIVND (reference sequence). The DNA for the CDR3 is TGTGCCAGTACAGACAGGGGGTCTTCACCCCTCCACTTT. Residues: CASTDRGSSPLHF.